The 21 T cell receptor beta chains in this list originate from one sample, sequenced in a study of T cell repertoires in cytomegalovirus infection. TCRdb re-analysed the reads in MiXCR, keeping a single row per CDR3 protein. The sample has around 110,000 distinct CDR3 sequences, roughly a tenth seen once. Antigens of these TCRs are unknown. Input material: PBMCs, sequenced either directly or after in vitro stimulation (not recorded which). The receptors come from a human donor in good health (CMV status not recorded). Some clones in this sample may be carry-over from other donors' samples.

This clonotype was seen repeatedly, ten times or more. The gene calls are TRBV7-8 and TRBJ1-1, with TRBD1 matching over 7 bases. The V and J ends lost 5 bases and 2 bases, in that order; junction bases with no gene match: 8. The CDR3 contains 15 residues. The germline V gene has CDR1 SGHVS and CDR2 FQNEAQ. The CDR3 nucleotides are TGTGCCAGCAGCCCCCGGGACAGACTAAACACTGAAGCTTTCTTT. Its protein product is CASSPRDRLNTEAFF.

This clonotype was seen ten or more times. CDR3 region: CASSFWTGSEQYF. In DNA, the CDR3 is TGTGCCAGCAGCTTCTGGACAGGGAGCGAGCAGTACTTC. The chain joins TRBV7-2 to TRBJ2-7; TRBD1 matches at 8 bases. Germline V CDR1 and CDR2: SGHTA, FQGNSA. The ends lost 3 bases at V and 6 bases at J; junction bases unmatched: 4. There are 13 residues in the CDR3. Looking up the rest from reference TRBV7-2 and TRBJ2-7 gives the full variable domain: GAGVSQSPSNKVTEKGKDVELRCDPISGHTALYWYRQSLGQGLEFLIYFQGNSAPDKSGLPSDRFSAERTGGSVSTLTIQRTQQEDSAVYLCASSFWTGSEQYFGPGTRLTVT.

This clonotype showed up just a few times. This rearrangement joins TRBV7-2 to TRBJ1-6; 8 nucleotides align to TRBD1. This CDR3 is built from 15 residues. CDR1 is SGHTA and CDR2 is FQGNSA in the germline V gene. The V segment lost 0 bases and the J segment 10 bases; nucleotides outside the gene matches: 5. CDR3 residues: CASSLAQGARSPLHF. CDR3 bases: TGTGCCAGCAGCTTAGCCCAGGGGGCGCGCTCACCCCTCCACTTT.

This clonotype has a count of ten or more. The V gene is TRBV7-2, the J gene TRBJ2-3, with TRBD2 matching 8 bases. The V gene end was trimmed by 1 base and the J gene end by 5 bases; junction bases not matched to a gene: 11. The CDR3 runs to 17 residues. Germline V gene lookup returns CDR1 SGHTA and CDR2 FQGNSA. The CDR3 reads CASSLDGREVVKDTQYF. CDR3 DNA sequence: TGTGCCAGCAGCTTAGATGGGCGGGAGGTTGTGAAAGATACGCAGTATTTT.

This clonotype was counted ten times or more. The chain carries TRBV12-3 or TRBV12-4 and TRBJ1-2; D is uncertain. This CDR3 comprises 12 residues. Trimming cost V 8 bases and J 7 bases, with 14 bases left between them. This chain's CDR3 is CASGRAFFGYTF. CDR3 DNA sequence: TGTGCCAGCGGCCGGGCTTTTTTTGGCTACACCTTC.

This clonotype was seen a few times. This rearrangement joins TRBV19 to TRBJ1-2; no reliable D call. The CDR3 sequence is 15 residues long. Trimming removed 4 bases from V and 8 bases from J, with 20 bases in between. From germline, CDR1 is LNHDA and CDR2 SQIVND (reference sequence). The CDR3 loop is CASSSGPGFRLGYTF. The CDR3 DNA follows: TGTGCCAGTAGTAGCGGACCCGGTTTCCGCTTAGGCTACACCTTC.

The J gene is TRBJ2-6, the V gene TRBV11-3; perhaps TRBD1 as D (6 bases). Germline CDR1 and CDR2: SGHNT and YENEEA. The CDR3 sequence is 16 residues long. Trimming removed 4 bases at V and 1 base at J, with 11 bases between. CDR3 coding DNA: TGTGCCAGCAGCTCTCTAACAGGGTCTGGGGCCAACGTCCTGACTTTC. As protein: CASSSLTGSGANVLTF.

This clonotype was recorded at least ten times. The genes are TRBV7-8 and TRBJ2-2; maybe TRBD2 (6 bases). Germline loops: CDR1 SGHVS, CDR2 FQNEAQ. Trimming removed 11 bases from V and 5 bases from J, with 27 bases in between. The CDR3 length is 17 residues. The CDR3 DNA is TGTGCCGGGATGAGTGAAAGAAGCGGAGGGAGAACCGGGGAGCTGTTTTTT. The encoded protein is CAGMSERSGGRTGELFF.

This clonotype was recorded only once. An end of the junction differs from the germline gene, which may be a read error. The chain links TRBV7-2 to TRBJ1-1, with 8 bases lining up with TRBD1. The CDR3 runs 14 residues. Germline V gene sequence: CDR1 SGHTA, CDR2 FQGNSA. The DNA of the CDR3 is TGTGCCAGCAGCTCAGGGGGCACGAACACTAAAGCTTTCTTT. This codes for CASSSGGTNTKAFF.

The sample holds many counts of this clonotype. The chain has TRBV11-3 and TRBJ2-5; D is unresolved. Germline assignment: CDR1 SGHNT and CDR2 YENEEA. The CDR3 is 13 residues long. The ends were cut back, 5 bases at V and 2 bases at J, with 9 bases in the middle. CDR3 sequence reads: CASSPRPQETQYF. CDR3 bases: TGTGCCAGCAGCCCCCGGCCTCAAGAGACCCAGTACTTC.

This clonotype was observed at least ten times. The V and J genes are TRBV5-6 and TRBJ2-1; D unresolved. The V gene's germline CDR1 is SGHDT and CDR2 YYEEEE. Trimming cost V 0 bases and J 9 bases, with 7 bases left between them. There are 12 residues in the CDR3. The CDR3 spells CASSLAATEQFF. The CDR3 nucleotides read TGTGCCAGCAGCTTGGCTGCTACTGAGCAGTTCTTC.

This clonotype was recorded a few times. V and J are TRBV27 and TRBJ2-5, with 8 bases fitting TRBD1. CDR1 MNHEY and CDR2 SMNVEV come from the germline V gene (reference sequence). This CDR3 is 17 amino acids long. The V gene end was trimmed by 3 bases and the J gene end by 2 bases; junction bases not matched to a gene: 11. The CDR3 spells CASSLFGLRQGQETQYF. CDR3 DNA: TGTGCCAGCAGTTTGTTTGGTCTTCGACAGGGGCAAGAGACCCAGTACTTC.

In this sample, this clonotype turned up many times. The V and J genes are TRBV7-2 and TRBJ1-2; TRBD1 agrees at 9 bases. V lost 4 bases and J lost 6; bases outside the gene matches: 3. The CDR3 extends over 13 amino acids. Germline CDR1 SGHTA, CDR2 FQGNSA. This chain's CDR3 is CASSSRQGDGYTF. DNA for the CDR3: TGTGCCAGCAGCTCTAGACAGGGGGATGGCTACACCTTC.

This clonotype was counted many times. The gene calls are TRBV12-3 or TRBV12-4 and TRBJ2-7; D perhaps matches TRBD2 (5 bases). V lost 3 bases, J lost 3 bases, and 9 bases lay in between. The CDR3 runs 13 residues. The CDR3 is CASSLDDYYEQYV. The CDR3 DNA reads TGTGCCAGCAGTTTGGACGACTACTACGAGCAGTACGTC.

The table lists this clonotype with a few counts. The chain has TRBV4-2 and TRBJ2-2; D is unresolved. Trimming took 0 bases from V and 6 from J, leaving 8 bases between them. The CDR3 runs to 14 residues. Germline V gene lookup returns CDR1 LGHNA and CDR2 YNFKEQ. The CDR3 spells CASSQDFQSGELFF. CDR3 nucleotides: TGTGCCAGCAGCCAAGACTTTCAGTCCGGGGAGCTGTTTTTT.

This clonotype was seen many times. The V gene is TRBV5-5, the J gene TRBJ2-5; 13 bases line up with TRBD2. CDR1 and CDR2 (germline): SGHKS, YYEKEE (reference sequence). The CDR3 is 15 residues long. Trimming cost V 4 bases and J 5 bases; bases outside gene matches: 5. CDR3 amino acids: CASSPGLAGIETQYF. In DNA, the CDR3 is TGTGCCAGCAGCCCGGGACTAGCGGGAATCGAGACCCAGTACTTC.

This clonotype was seen many times. This chain uses TRBV27 with TRBJ2-7; 7 nucleotides align to TRBD2. V lost 8 bases, J lost 3 bases, and 7 bases stayed unmatched. The CDR3 totals 13 residues. In germline, CDR1 is MNHEY, CDR2 SMNVEV (reference sequence). CDR3 sequence: CASGPGLYYEQYF. The CDR3 DNA sequence: TGTGCCAGCGGTCCGGGACTATACTACGAGCAGTACTTC.

This clonotype appeared many times. The chain links TRBV6-2 or TRBV6-3 to TRBJ2-1; possibly TRBD1 for D (6 bases). Trimming removed 6 bases at V and 8 bases at J, with 14 bases between. From germline, CDR1 is MNHEY and CDR2 SVGEGT. The CDR3 is 13 residues long. CDR3 loop: CASRPTGLDEQFF. The CDR3 DNA sequence: TGTGCCAGCAGGCCCACAGGGTTGGATGAGCAGTTCTTC.

This clonotype was seen ten or more times. This chain uses TRBV20-1 with TRBJ2-5; 11 bases agree with TRBD2. Germline V gives CDR1 DFQATT, CDR2 SNEGSKA (reference sequence). The V segment lost 5 bases and the J segment 5 bases; nucleotides outside the gene matches: 10. The CDR3 runs 15 residues. The CDR3 DNA is TGCAGTGCTGCCGCACTAGCGGGAGATCAGGAGACCCAGTACTTC. This encodes CSAAALAGDQETQYF.

At least ten counts were recorded for this clonotype. The chain combines TRBV12-3 or TRBV12-4 with TRBJ2-3; D call uncertain. This CDR3 contains 15 residues. Trimming cost V 0 bases and J 0 bases, with 7 bases left between them. CDR3 region: CASSLAGSSTDTQYF. CDR3 bases: TGTGCCAGCAGTTTAGCGGGAAGCAGCACAGATACGCAGTATTTT.

In this sample, this clonotype turned up a few times. The chain uses TRBV28 and TRBJ2-5; D may be TRBD1 (6 bases). The CDR3 sequence is 13 residues long. V was cut by 5 bases and J by 1 base, with 8 bases left in between. Germline lookup yields CDR1 MDHEN and CDR2 SYDVKM. The CDR3 DNA reads TGTGCCAGCAGTGGGGGCAGCCAAGAGACCCAGTACTTC. This sequence encodes CASSGGSQETQYF.